What follows describes a single TCR beta chain. Its cognate antigen has yet to be identified. No clone much larger than this one lies a single base away; base qualities are absent. The germline V gene gives CDR1 as SQVTM and CDR2 as ANQGSEA. After removal of 3 bases from V and 5 bases from J, the junction retains 7 bases not matched to a gene. The CDR3 contains 14 residues, cysteine and phenylalanine counted. The retained sequence is limited to the CDR3, 42 bases, with the frame set at the first base. Library preparation used 5' RACE. The run used an Illumina HiSeq 2500. A second PCR of about 7 to 12 cycles was run with a J-beta primer mix and a sample-barcoded 5' primer. Each TCR beta cDNA molecule received a unique molecular identifier from a template-switch 5' adaptor carrying 12 random nucleotides. Each sample yielded at least 3 million CDR3-containing paired-end reads. The Mint cDNA synthesis kit, primed by a TRBC-specific oligonucleotide, was used to synthesize first-strand cDNA from all RNA. Following uracil-DNA glycosylase treatment, a first 18-cycle PCR with universal primers M1SS and BC2_uni_R was performed on all cDNA. On the study's bioinformatics: Normalization of each sample was performed by random selection of 1 million high-quality reads, each carrying a distinct molecular identifier. Instead of being binned into consensus sequences, reads that shared molecular identifiers were thrown out. CDR3 identification, clonotype clustering and error correction used MiTCR with a Q25 quality threshold and the strictest error-elimination algorithm. A nonparametric unseen species model using Euler transformation provided a lower-bound estimate of total TCR beta diversity. Using fastp at Q25 and MiXCR, TCRdb reprocessed the public reads and kept productive beta chains. For every CDR3 protein sequence, its rows merge into one entry that carries the most common genes and DNA. These V and J calls are TCRdb output, not the study's own analysis. This sample holds 1.6 million or so distinct CDR3 sequences; approximately 32% were observed only once. The ten largest clones represent about 11% of the sample.

The sample comes from a study of blood T cells in healthy people across ages (dated by TCRdb to between 2014 and 2017). Some background on the complete study: In model experiments, template switching captured about one uniquely barcoded TCR beta cDNA molecule for every two T cells. To avoid experimental bias, donors of different ages were spread randomly across the sequencing lanes. The donors were split into four age groups: young (average 16 years), middle-aged (about 40), aged (about 62) and long-lived (over 80). The study analyzed two additional independent replicas of 1 million unique cDNA reads from the same blood draw for two donors, one aged 18 to 30 and one aged 80 or older. Age-related changes in TCR beta repertoire diversity were measured in the study by deep sequencing normalized with unique cDNA molecular identifiers.

Overall results and qualifications from the work: Total diversity estimates from one million sequenced T cells were considered lower bounds and underestimates. The percentage of naive T cells measured by flow cytometry correlated strongly with observed TCR beta diversity. Observed TCR beta diversity per million T cells fell roughly linearly with age, and a significant reduction was already apparent by age about 38. Because the CMV infection status of the donors was unknown, age-related changes in expanded clonotypes may potentially have been confounded. Because profiling used bulk unsorted PBMCs, naive and antigen-experienced compartments could not be compared conclusively. Compared with the aged group, more naive CD4+ T cells, fewer expanded clones and increased TCR diversity were shown by the long-lived group, suggesting age selection.

The 39 donors, aged about 6 to 95 years, were systemically healthy Caucasian individuals from Russia. Roughly 9 milliliters of peripheral blood were drawn from each donor into EDTA-treated Vacutainer tubes. Ficoll-Paque density-gradient centrifugation was used to isolate PBMCs, with at least 6 million per sample. Trizol reagent was used to extract total RNA from PBMCs, with at least 5.5 micrograms per sample. For every donor, an aliquot of PBMCs went through flow cytometry to measure the percentages of naive CD45RAhigh/CD27high T cells. This receptor was obtained from a woman in her 30s in good health. Sequencing input: blood. The sequence joins TRBV29-1 to TRBJ1-2, and 9 bases in between align with TRBD1. For the CDR3, the sequence is CSVEPRTGVYGYTF. The DNA reads as follows: TGCAGCGTTGAGCCGCGGACAGGGGTTTATGGCTACACCTTC.